The 30 T cell receptor beta chains presented below share a single source sample, sequenced in a study of shared clonotypes between healthy human individuals. Naive CD8 cells comprised CD45RO-negative, CCR7-positively selected cells, excluding terminally differentiated effector memory CD45RA+ cells. Only in-frame clones appear in the TCRdb table, and some are missing; sequencing was by immunoSEQ multiplex PCR. The sample has about 1.9 million clones; just under 95% are singletons. The sample was naive CD8+ T cells from PBMCs. These receptors were taken from a man aged 18 to 29 in good health. Some clones in this sample may be carry-over from other donors' samples.

The genes are TRBV7-2 and TRBJ1-5; D not resolved. There are 15 residues in the CDR3. Per germline, CDR1 SGHTA and CDR2 FQGNSA. Trimming left V 2 bases short and J 1 base short, with 9 bases between. In DNA, the CDR3 is TGTGCCAGCAGCTTATGGGGTGAGAGCAATCAGCCCCAGCATTTT. It specifies CASSLWGESNQPQHF.

This chain uses TRBV2 with TRBJ2-5; D remains ambiguous. The CDR3 has 16 residues. V dropped 2 bases and J dropped 4 bases, with 17 bases sitting between them. Germline CDR1 SNHLY, CDR2 FYNNEI. The CDR3 coding sequence is TGTGCCAGCAGTGAAATTAGTAGAGGAGAGTCAGAGACCCAGTACTTC. It encodes CASSEISRGESETQYF.

The chain joins TRBV7-2 to TRBJ1-2; 8 nucleotides agree with TRBD1. The CDR3 has 14 amino acids. V trimming: 6 bases; J trimming: 4 bases; junction bases outside the gene matches: 7. Germline CDR1 SGHTA, CDR2 FQGNSA. The CDR3 region has the DNA TGTGCCAGCAGTCTCAGGGGGCCAGGCTATGGCTACACCTTC. This encodes CASSLRGPGYGYTF.

Only one count was recorded for this clone. The chain is built from TRBV19 and TRBJ2-7; 9 bases are a match to TRBD1. CDR1 and CDR2 from the germline V gene are LNHDA and SQIVND (reference sequence). The CDR3 length is 15 residues. After removal of 5 bases from V and 2 bases from J, the junction contained 7 bases not matched to a gene. The CDR3 DNA follows: TGTGCCAGTAGTGGCCCGGGACAGGGTCCCTACGAGCAGTACTTC. This gives the protein CASSGPGQGPYEQYF.

This clone appeared a few times. The rearrangement uses TRBV15 and TRBJ1-2; D possibly corresponds to TRBD1 (5 bases). Between the trimmed V and J ends, which lost 0 bases and 2 bases, there was a span of 10 bases. CDR3 length equals 15 residues. Germline lookup yields CDR1 LNHNV and CDR2 YYDKDF (reference sequence). CDR3 loop: CATSRETAINYGYTF. DNA for the CDR3: TGTGCCACCAGCAGAGAGACAGCTATAAACTATGGCTACACCTTC.

This chain uses TRBV6-6 with TRBJ2-3; 11 bases map to TRBD1. CDR1 is MNHNY, CDR2 SVGAGI, per germline (reference sequence). The junction had 9 bases not matched to a gene; V was cut back by 5 bases and J by 5 bases. This CDR3 contains 16 residues. The CDR3 sequence is CASSRTPGQGGDTQYF. The CDR3 coding sequence is TGTGCCAGCAGTAGGACTCCGGGACAGGGGGGAGATACGCAGTATTTT.

The CDR3 region is CATSRARTGLDTGELFF. The CDR3 DNA reads as TGTGCCACCAGCAGAGCTCGGACAGGGCTCGACACCGGGGAGCTGTTTTTT. J is TRBJ2-2 and V is TRBV15, with 8 nucleotides matching TRBD1. V lost 1 base, J lost 3 bases, and 7 bases stayed unmatched. The length of the CDR3 is 17 residues. Germline V lookup: CDR1 LNHNV, CDR2 YYDKDF (reference sequence).

This rearrangement joins TRBV13 to TRBJ2-2; 7 bases fit TRBD2. J lost 10 bases, V lost 0 bases, and 8 bases had no gene match. This CDR3 region has 15 residues. Germline V gene lookup returns CDR1 PRHDT and CDR2 FYEKMQ (reference sequence). CDR3 sequence (DNA): TGTGCCAGCAGCTTAGGCGGGAGCGGGGTCGCGGAGCTGTTTTTT. Residues: CASSLGGSGVAELFF.

This chain links TRBV28 with TRBJ2-1; D might be TRBD2 (6 bases). The CDR3 runs to 16 residues. V was trimmed by 6 bases and J by 6 bases, leaving 21 bases between them. CDR1 is MDHEN, CDR2 SYDVKM, per germline. The CDR3 DNA follows: TGTGCCAGCAGGCTCTACCCCTCACTAGCTGCCAATGAGCAGTTCTTC. The encoded protein is CASRLYPSLAANEQFF.

This clone was recorded only once. The chain is built from TRBV10-2 and TRBJ2-7; no clear D. Germline CDR1 is WSHSY and CDR2 is SAAADI. V gave up 0 bases and J gave up 5 bases, with 8 bases separating them. CDR3 length: 13 amino acids. The CDR3 sequence: CASSESSAHEQYF. DNA of the CDR3: TGCGCCAGCAGTGAGTCCTCAGCCCACGAGCAGTACTTC.

The chain uses TRBV5-1 and TRBJ2-1; D possibly matches TRBD1 or TRBD2 (6 bases each). There are 16 residues in the CDR3. Germline V gives CDR1 SGHRS, CDR2 YFSETQ. Trimming took 1 base from V and 5 from J, leaving 16 bases between them. In nucleotides, the CDR3 is TGCGCCAGCAGCTTGACAGGGAGGAGGTTGGACAATGAGCAGTTCTTC. Amino acid sequence: CASSLTGRRLDNEQFF.

J is TRBJ2-7 and V is TRBV9, with 12 bases fitting TRBD2. The CDR3 totals 16 residues. The germline CDR1 and CDR2 sequences are SGDLS and YYNGEE. V trimming: 4 bases; J trimming: 6 bases; junction bases outside the gene matches: 11. The CDR3 protein is CASSPPGLAGRPEQYF. CDR3 coding DNA: TGTGCCAGCAGCCCACCTGGACTAGCGGGGCGCCCCGAGCAGTACTTC.

This sequence joins TRBV6-1 and TRBJ1-5; D is perhaps TRBD1 (5 bases). Germline V gene data show CDR1 as MNHNS and CDR2 as SASEGT. Trimming left V 3 bases short and J 1 base short, with 16 bases between. The CDR3 spans 17 residues. The CDR3 DNA reads TGTGCCAGCAGTGAGGGCGCTCACGGGGGAAGCAATCAGCCCCAGCATTTT. Amino acid sequence: CASSEGAHGGSNQPQHF.

The J gene is TRBJ2-5, the V gene TRBV7-9; 7 bases line up with TRBD2. The V gene end was trimmed by 5 bases and the J gene end by 2 bases; junction bases not matched to a gene: 5. Germline loops: CDR1 SEHNR, CDR2 FQNEAQ (reference sequence). The CDR3 has 14 amino acids. The CDR3 region is CASSKPSGQETQYF. For the CDR3, the DNA is TGTGCCAGCAGCAAACCTAGCGGACAAGAGACCCAGTACTTC.

This clone was seen only once. The chain joins TRBV19 to TRBJ1-5; the D is unclear. V lost 8 bases and J lost 6, with 17 bases in between. Germline V gene data show CDR1 as LNHDA and CDR2 as SQIVND (reference sequence). The CDR3 totals 14 residues. DNA of the CDR3: TGTGCCAGTTGCCACAGAGACTTTTCTCAGCCCCAGCATTTT. This translates into CASCHRDFSQPQHF.

The genes are TRBV6-5 and TRBJ2-2; TRBD1 agrees at 7 bases. The trim removed 2 bases at V and 5 bases at J, leaving 2 bases unmatched. This CDR3 comprises 14 residues. Germline V CDR1 and CDR2: MNHEY, SVGAGI. This chain's CDR3 is CASSYQQGTGELFF. DNA for the CDR3: TGTGCCAGCAGTTACCAACAGGGGACCGGGGAGCTGTTTTTT.

The chain carries TRBV19 and TRBJ2-2; D remains unclear. The CDR3 is 15 residues long. The germline V gene encodes CDR1 LNHDA and CDR2 SQIVND (reference sequence). Trimming shortened V by 0 bases and J by 0 bases, and 5 bases separated the two germline ends. The CDR3 DNA sequence: TGTGCCAGTAGTATAGAGGCCGCGAACACCGGGGAGCTGTTTTTT. It encodes CASSIEAANTGELFF. Using reference TRBV19 and TRBJ2-2 for the parts outside the CDR3, the full variable domain is DGGITQSPKYLFRKEGQNVTLSCEQNLNHDAMYWYRQDPGQGLRLIYYSQIVNDFQKGDIAEGYSVSREKKESFPLTVTSAQKNPTAFYLCASSIEAANTGELFFGEGSRLTVL.

V is TRBV6-1 and J is TRBJ2-7, with a tentative D call TRBD1 (6 bases). Germline-derived CDR1 and CDR2 are MNHNS and SASEGT. The CDR3 runs 12 residues. Deletions cut 6 bases from V and 3 bases from J, with 9 bases between. The CDR3 sequence: CASRQDSYEQYF. The CDR3 DNA reads TGTGCCAGCAGGCAGGACAGCTACGAGCAGTACTTC.

This chain uses TRBV7-8 with TRBJ2-1; 9 bases are a match to TRBD2. From germline, CDR1 is SGHVS and CDR2 FQNEAQ. This CDR3 is built from 18 residues. J was trimmed by 3 bases and V by 0 bases; bases with no gene match: 9. The CDR3 loop is CASSLALGGTSFYNEQFF. In nucleotides, the CDR3 is TGTGCCAGCAGCTTAGCCCTCGGGGGGACTAGCTTCTACAATGAGCAGTTCTTC. Together with reference TRBV7-8 and TRBJ2-1, the CDR3 gives the full variable domain: GAGVSQSPRYKVAKRGQDVALRCDPISGHVSLFWYQQALGQGPEFLTYFQNEAQLDKSGLPSDRFFAERPEGSVSTLKIQRTQQEDSAVYLCASSLALGGTSFYNEQFFGPGTRLTVL.

V usage is TRBV28 and J usage is TRBJ1-3; no clear D gene. This CDR3 region has 16 residues. CDR1 is MDHEN and CDR2 is SYDVKM in the germline V gene. Trimming removed 1 base at V and 2 bases at J, with 12 bases between. The CDR3 spells CASSLFTDIAGNTIYF. The DNA of the CDR3 is TGTGCCAGCAGTTTATTTACAGATATAGCTGGAAACACCATATATTTT. Full variable domain (rest looked up from reference TRBV28 and TRBJ1-3): DVKVTQSSRYLVKRTGEKVFLECVQDMDHENMFWYRQDPGLGLRLIYFSYDVKMKEKGDIPEGYSVSREKKERFSLILESASTNQTSMYLCASSLFTDIAGNTIYFGEGSWLTVV.

This chain links TRBV28 with TRBJ2-7; TRBD2 matches at 10 bases. Germline V CDR1 and CDR2: MDHEN, SYDVKM. V was pared by 5 bases and J by 6 bases, with 10 bases of the junction left unmatched. The CDR3 is made up of 15 amino acids. The DNA of the CDR3 is TGTGCCAGCAGTCCCCCTAGCGGGAGTGTTCGCGAGCAGTACTTC. As protein: CASSPPSGSVREQYF.

This chain connects TRBV6-5 to TRBJ2-5, with D possibly being TRBD1 or TRBD2 (6 bases each). From germline, CDR1 is MNHEY and CDR2 SVGAGI. The CDR3 is made up of 14 amino acids. Trimming shortened V by 6 bases and J by 1 base, and 12 bases separated the two germline ends. CDR3: CASSSSGAQETQYF. The CDR3 region has the DNA TGTGCCAGCAGCTCGTCGGGGGCCCAAGAGACCCAGTACTTC.

Concerning this clone: This sample includes further DNA sequences coding for the same CDR3. The V and J genes are TRBV27 and TRBJ2-7, with D uncertain. The germline CDR1 and CDR2 sequences are MNHEY and SMNVEV (reference sequence). The V end lost 2 bases, the J end lost 3 bases, and 8 bases lay between the germline ends. The CDR3 runs 13 residues. The CDR3 bases are TGTGCCAGCAGTTTAGCGGAACGCTACGAGCAGTACTTC. It encodes CASSLAERYEQYF.

The rearrangement links TRBV4-3 to TRBJ2-7; tentatively, D is TRBD2 (5 bases). This CDR3 is built from 14 residues. Trimming stripped 1 base from V and 1 base from J, with 8 bases between. CDR1 and CDR2 (germline): LGHNA, YSLEER. DNA for the CDR3: TGCGCCAGCAGCCAAGGAGGGCAGTCCTACGAGCAGTACTTC. Its protein is CASSQGGQSYEQYF.

CDR3 protein: CASMGRNSYEQYF. The CDR3 region has the DNA TGCGCCAGCATGGGGCGGAACTCCTACGAGCAGTACTTC. The rearrangement links TRBV5-1 to TRBJ2-7; maybe TRBD1 (5 bases). Deletions cut 6 bases from V and 0 bases from J, with 10 bases between. Looked up from germline, CDR1 is SGHRS and CDR2 is YFSETQ. The CDR3 consists of 13 residues.

This chain uses TRBV9 with TRBJ2-1; D possibly corresponds to TRBD2 (5 bases). V lost 0 bases to trimming and J lost 5 bases, with 18 bases between them. The CDR3 runs 17 residues. In germline, CDR1 is SGDLS, CDR2 YYNGEE. CDR3 amino acids: CASSVGRSVLPNNEQFF. The CDR3 DNA follows: TGTGCCAGCAGCGTAGGGAGGAGTGTTTTACCCAACAATGAGCAGTTCTTC.

This clone was seen just once. The chain combines TRBV27 with TRBJ2-6, with D perhaps TRBD1 (6 bases). This CDR3 spans 17 amino acids. The germline V gene has CDR1 MNHEY and CDR2 SMNVEV (reference sequence). Trimming took 3 bases from V and 1 from J, leaving 13 bases between them. The CDR3 region is CASSLGAGRSGANVLTF. CDR3 bases: TGTGCCAGCAGTTTGGGGGCAGGGCGGTCTGGGGCCAACGTCCTGACTTTC.

This clone was recorded only once. The genes are TRBV30 and TRBJ2-7; D is unclear. V lost 0 bases, J lost 4 bases, and 19 bases lay in between. This CDR3 has 16 amino acids. The germline CDR1 and CDR2 sequences are GTSNPN and SVGIG (reference sequence). The CDR3 DNA sequence: TGTGCCTGGAGTGTACCTATAGCTAGTAGGGCGTACGAGCAGTACTTC. This gives the protein CAWSVPIASRAYEQYF.

This rearrangement joins TRBV7-2 to TRBJ2-7; 10 bases are shared with TRBD2. Germline CDR1 is SGHTA and CDR2 is FQGNSA. J was trimmed by 3 bases and V by 4 bases; bases with no gene match: 6. The CDR3 has 15 residues. The CDR3 region is CASSSEREGVYEQYF. CDR3 sequence (DNA): TGTGCCAGCAGCTCGGAGCGGGAGGGCGTCTACGAGCAGTACTTC. Complete variable domain (other parts from reference TRBV7-2 and TRBJ2-7): GAGVSQSPSNKVTEKGKDVELRCDPISGHTALYWYRQSLGQGLEFLIYFQGNSAPDKSGLPSDRFSAERTGGSVSTLTIQRTQQEDSAVYLCASSSEREGVYEQYFGPGTRLTVT.

The J gene is TRBJ1-1, the V gene TRBV19; no clear D. CDR3 length: 13 amino acids. The germline V and J ends were trimmed by 3 bases and 7 bases, with 12 bases remaining between them. Germline loops: CDR1 LNHDA, CDR2 SQIVND (reference sequence). The CDR3 DNA reads as TGTGCCAGTAGTATTCACACTAAGGATGAAGCTTTCTTT. It specifies CASSIHTKDEAFF.